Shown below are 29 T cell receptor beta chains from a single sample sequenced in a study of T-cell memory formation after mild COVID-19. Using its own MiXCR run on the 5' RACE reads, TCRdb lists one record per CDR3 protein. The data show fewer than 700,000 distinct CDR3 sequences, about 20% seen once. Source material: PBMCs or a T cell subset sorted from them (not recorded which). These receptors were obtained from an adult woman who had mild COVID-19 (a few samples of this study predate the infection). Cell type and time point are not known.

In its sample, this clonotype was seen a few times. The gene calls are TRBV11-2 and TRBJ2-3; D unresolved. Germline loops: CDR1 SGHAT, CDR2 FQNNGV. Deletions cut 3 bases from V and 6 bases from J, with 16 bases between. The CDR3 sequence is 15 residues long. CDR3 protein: CASSFDNPPLDTQYF. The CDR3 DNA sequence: TGTGCCAGCAGCTTCGACAACCCCCCTTTGGATACGCAGTATTTT.

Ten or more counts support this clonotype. For the CDR3, the DNA is TGCGCCAGCAGCCCCCCCCTGGGGCAGGGCACTGAAGCTTTCTTT. It is translated as CASSPPLGQGTEAFF. The rearrangement joins TRBV5-1 to TRBJ1-1; D might be TRBD1 (5 bases). The germline V gene has CDR1 SGHRS and CDR2 YFSETQ. The CDR3 is made up of 15 amino acids. The ends were cut back, 4 bases at V and 4 bases at J, with 17 bases in the middle.

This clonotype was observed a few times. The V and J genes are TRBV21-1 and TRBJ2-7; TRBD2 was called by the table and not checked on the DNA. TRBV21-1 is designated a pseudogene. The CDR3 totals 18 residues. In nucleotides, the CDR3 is TGTGCCAGCAGCAAGCCAAGGTCAAGCTGGGAGAAAAACTACGAGCAGTACTTC. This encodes CASSKPRSSWEKNYEQYF.

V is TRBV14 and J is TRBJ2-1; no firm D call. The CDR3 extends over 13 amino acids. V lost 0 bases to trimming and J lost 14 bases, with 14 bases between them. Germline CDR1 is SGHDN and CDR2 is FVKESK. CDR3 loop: CASSQDYYGSKFF. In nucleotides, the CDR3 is TGTGCCAGCAGCCAAGATTATTACGGTTCTAAGTTCTTC.

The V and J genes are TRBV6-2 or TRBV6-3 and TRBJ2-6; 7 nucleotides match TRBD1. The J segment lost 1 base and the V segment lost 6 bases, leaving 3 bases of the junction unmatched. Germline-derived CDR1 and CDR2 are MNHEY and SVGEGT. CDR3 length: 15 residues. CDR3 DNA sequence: TGTGCCAGCAGAAGCAGGGGGTCTGGGGCCAACGTCCTGACTTTC. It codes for CASRSRGSGANVLTF.

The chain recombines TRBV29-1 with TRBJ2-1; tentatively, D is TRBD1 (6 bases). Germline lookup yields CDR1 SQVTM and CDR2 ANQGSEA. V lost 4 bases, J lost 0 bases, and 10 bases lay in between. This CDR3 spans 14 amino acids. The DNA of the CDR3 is TGCAGCGTTGCAGGGGCGAGCTCCTACAATGAGCAGTTCTTC. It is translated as CSVAGASSYNEQFF.

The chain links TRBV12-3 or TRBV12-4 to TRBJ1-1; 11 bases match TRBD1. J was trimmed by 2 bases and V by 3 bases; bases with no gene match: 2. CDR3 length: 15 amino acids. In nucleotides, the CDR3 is TGTGCCAGCAGTTTGGGACAGGGGGGAAACACTGAAGCTTTCTTT. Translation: CASSLGQGGNTEAFF.

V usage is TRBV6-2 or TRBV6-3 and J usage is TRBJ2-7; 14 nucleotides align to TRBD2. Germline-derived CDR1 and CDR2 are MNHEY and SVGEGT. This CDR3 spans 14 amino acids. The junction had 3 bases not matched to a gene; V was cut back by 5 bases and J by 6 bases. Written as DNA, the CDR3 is TGTGCCAGCAGTCAGGGACTAGCGGGAGTCGAGCAGTACTTC. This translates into CASSQGLAGVEQYF.

In nucleotides, the CDR3 is TGTGCCAGCAGTCCGTTAGCGGAAAGCACAGATACGCAGTATTTT. Its protein is CASSPLAESTDTQYF. The J gene is TRBJ2-3, the V gene TRBV6-5; D might be TRBD2 (6 bases). There are 15 residues in the CDR3. The V gene's germline CDR1 is MNHEY and CDR2 SVGAGI. V was shortened by 5 bases and J by 0 bases, with 12 bases between the two germline ends.

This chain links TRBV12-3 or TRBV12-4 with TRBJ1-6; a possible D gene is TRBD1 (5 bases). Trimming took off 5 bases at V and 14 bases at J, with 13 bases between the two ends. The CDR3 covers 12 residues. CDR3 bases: TGTGCCAGCAGTCCAGACAGAACTTCCCTCCACTTT. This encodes CASSPDRTSLHF.

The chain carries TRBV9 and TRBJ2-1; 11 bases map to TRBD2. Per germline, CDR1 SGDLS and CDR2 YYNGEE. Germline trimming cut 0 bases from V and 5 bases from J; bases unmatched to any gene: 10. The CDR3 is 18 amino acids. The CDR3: CASSVEDLGTSGDNEQFF. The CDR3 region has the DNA TGTGCCAGCAGCGTAGAAGACCTCGGGACTAGCGGTGACAATGAGCAGTTCTTC.

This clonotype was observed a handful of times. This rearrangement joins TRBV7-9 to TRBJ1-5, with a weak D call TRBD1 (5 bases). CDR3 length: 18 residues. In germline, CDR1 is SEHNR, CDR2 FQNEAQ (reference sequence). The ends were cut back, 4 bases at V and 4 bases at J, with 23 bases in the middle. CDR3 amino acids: CASSSPFQGDGSNQPQHF. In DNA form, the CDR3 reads TGTGCCAGCAGCTCCCCCTTTCAGGGTGACGGGAGTAATCAGCCCCAGCATTTT.

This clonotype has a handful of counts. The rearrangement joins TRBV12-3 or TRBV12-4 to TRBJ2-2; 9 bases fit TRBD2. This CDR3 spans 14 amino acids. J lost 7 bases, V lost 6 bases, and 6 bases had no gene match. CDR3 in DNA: TGTGCCAGCAGCGGACTAGCGAAGGGCGGGGAGCTGTTTTTT. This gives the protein CASSGLAKGGELFF.

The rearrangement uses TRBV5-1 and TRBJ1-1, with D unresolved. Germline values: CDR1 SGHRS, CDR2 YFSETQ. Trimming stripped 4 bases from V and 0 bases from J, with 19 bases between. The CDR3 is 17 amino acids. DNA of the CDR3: TGCGCCAGCAGCCGTCGTGGGCAAAACTACTTGAACACTGAAGCTTTCTTT. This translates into CASSRRGQNYLNTEAFF. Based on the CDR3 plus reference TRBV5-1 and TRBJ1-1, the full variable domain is KAGVTQTPRYLIKTRGQQVTLSCSPISGHRSVSWYQQTPGQGLQFLFEYFSETQRNKGNFPGRFSGRQFSNSRSEMNVSTLELGDSALYLCASSRRGQNYLNTEAFFGQGTRLTVV.

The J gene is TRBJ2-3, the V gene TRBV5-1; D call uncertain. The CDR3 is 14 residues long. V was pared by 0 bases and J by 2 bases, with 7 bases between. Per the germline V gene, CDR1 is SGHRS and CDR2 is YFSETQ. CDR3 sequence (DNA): TGCGCCAGCAGCTTGGCCCAATACACAGATACGCAGTATTTT. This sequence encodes CASSLAQYTDTQYF.

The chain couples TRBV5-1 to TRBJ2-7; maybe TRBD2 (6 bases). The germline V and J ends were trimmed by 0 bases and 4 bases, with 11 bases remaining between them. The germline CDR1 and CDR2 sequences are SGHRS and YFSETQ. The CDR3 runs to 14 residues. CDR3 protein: CASSLEVRGYEQYF. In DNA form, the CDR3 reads TGCGCCAGCAGCTTGGAGGTGCGGGGATACGAGCAGTACTTC. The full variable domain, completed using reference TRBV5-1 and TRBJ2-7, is KAGVTQTPRYLIKTRGQQVTLSCSPISGHRSVSWYQQTPGQGLQFLFEYFSETQRNKGNFPGRFSGRQFSNSRSEMNVSTLELGDSALYLCASSLEVRGYEQYFGPGTRLTVT.

CDR3 region: CASSFTIQALDTEAFF. CDR3 nucleotide sequence: TGTGCCAGCAGCTTTACGATACAGGCGTTGGACACTGAAGCTTTCTTT. V is TRBV7-2 and J is TRBJ1-1; D might be TRBD1 (5 bases). The germline V gene encodes CDR1 SGHTA and CDR2 FQGNSA. Trimming removed 3 bases at V and 3 bases at J, with 17 bases between. This CDR3 has 16 amino acids.

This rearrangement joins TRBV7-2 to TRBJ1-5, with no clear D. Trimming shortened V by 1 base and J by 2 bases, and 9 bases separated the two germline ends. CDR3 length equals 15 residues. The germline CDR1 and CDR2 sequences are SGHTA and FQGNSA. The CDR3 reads CASSLDLNGNQPQHF. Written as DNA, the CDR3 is TGTGCCAGCAGCTTAGACTTAAATGGCAATCAGCCCCAGCATTTT.

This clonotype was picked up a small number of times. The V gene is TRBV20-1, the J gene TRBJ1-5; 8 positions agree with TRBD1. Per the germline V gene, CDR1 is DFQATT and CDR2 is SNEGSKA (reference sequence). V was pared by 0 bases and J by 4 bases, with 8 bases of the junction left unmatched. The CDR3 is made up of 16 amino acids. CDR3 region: CSARDARGQGNQPQHF. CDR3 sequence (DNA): TGCAGTGCTAGAGATGCCAGAGGACAGGGAAATCAGCCCCAGCATTTT.

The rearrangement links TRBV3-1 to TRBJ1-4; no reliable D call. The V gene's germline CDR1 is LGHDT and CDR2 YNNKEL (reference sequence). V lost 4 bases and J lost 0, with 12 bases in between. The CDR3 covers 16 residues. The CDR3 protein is CASSLTMHSTNEKLFF. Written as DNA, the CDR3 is TGTGCCAGCAGCCTGACAATGCACTCAACTAATGAAAAACTGTTTTTT.

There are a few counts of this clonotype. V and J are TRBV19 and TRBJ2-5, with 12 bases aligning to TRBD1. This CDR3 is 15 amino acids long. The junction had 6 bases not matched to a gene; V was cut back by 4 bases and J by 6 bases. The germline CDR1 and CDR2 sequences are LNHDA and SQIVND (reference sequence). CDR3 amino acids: CASSTGQGALKTQYF. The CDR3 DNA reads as TGTGCCAGTAGTACGGGACAGGGGGCTCTAAAGACCCAGTACTTC.

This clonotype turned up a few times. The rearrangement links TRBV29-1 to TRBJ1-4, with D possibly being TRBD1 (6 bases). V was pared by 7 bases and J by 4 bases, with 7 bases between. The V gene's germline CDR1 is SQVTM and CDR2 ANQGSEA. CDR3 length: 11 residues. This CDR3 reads CSAGDNEKLFF. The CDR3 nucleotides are TGCAGCGCAGGGGATAATGAAAAACTGTTTTTT.

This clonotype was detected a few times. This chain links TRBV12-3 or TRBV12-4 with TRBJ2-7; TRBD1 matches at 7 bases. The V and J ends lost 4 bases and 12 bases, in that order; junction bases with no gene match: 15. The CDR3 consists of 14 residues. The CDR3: CASSSSQNRGSVYF. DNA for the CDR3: TGTGCCAGCAGTTCTAGCCAGAACAGGGGTTCCGTGTACTTC.

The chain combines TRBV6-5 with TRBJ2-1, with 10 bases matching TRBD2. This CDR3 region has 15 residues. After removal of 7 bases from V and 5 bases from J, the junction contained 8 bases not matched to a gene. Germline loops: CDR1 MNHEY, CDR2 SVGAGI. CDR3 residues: CASTAWTSGHNEQFF. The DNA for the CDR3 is TGTGCCAGCACCGCCTGGACTAGCGGCCACAATGAGCAGTTCTTC.

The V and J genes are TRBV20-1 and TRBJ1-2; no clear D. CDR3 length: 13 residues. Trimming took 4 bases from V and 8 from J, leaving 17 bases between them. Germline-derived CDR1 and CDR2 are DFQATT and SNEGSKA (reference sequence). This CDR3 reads CSAKEHSAGGYTF. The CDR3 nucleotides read TGCAGTGCTAAAGAACACTCCGCGGGGGGCTACACCTTC.

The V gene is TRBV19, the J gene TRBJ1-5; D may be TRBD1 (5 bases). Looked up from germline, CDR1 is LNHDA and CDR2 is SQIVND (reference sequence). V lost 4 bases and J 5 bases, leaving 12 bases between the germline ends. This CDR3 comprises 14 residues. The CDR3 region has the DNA TGTGCCAGTAGTAGAGGGACGTATGATCAGCCCCAGCATTTT. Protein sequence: CASSRGTYDQPQHF.

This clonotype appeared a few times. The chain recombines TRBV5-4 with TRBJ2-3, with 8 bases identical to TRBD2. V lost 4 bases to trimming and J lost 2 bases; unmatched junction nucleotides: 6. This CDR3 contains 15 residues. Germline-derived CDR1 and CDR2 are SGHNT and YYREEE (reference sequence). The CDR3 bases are TGTGCCAGCAGCCACCGCGGGGGGATCACAGATACGCAGTATTTT. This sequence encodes CASSHRGGITDTQYF.

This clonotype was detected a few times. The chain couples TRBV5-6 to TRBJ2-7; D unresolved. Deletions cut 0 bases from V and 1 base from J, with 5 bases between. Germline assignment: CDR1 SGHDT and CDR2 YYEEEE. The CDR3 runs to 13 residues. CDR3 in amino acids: CASSLVRSYEQYF. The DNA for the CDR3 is TGTGCCAGCAGCTTGGTACGGTCCTACGAGCAGTACTTC.

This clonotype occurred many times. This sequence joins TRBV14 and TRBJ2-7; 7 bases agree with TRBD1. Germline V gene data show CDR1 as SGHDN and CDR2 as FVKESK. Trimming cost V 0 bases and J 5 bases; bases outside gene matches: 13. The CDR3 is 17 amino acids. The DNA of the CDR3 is TGTGCCAGCAGCCAAGATCACAGGGGCTGGGTTCCGGACGAGCAGTACTTC. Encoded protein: CASSQDHRGWVPDEQYF.